The source of this T cell receptor (beta chain) is a study of T cells in Graves' hyperthyroidism and ophthalmopathy. To note about this clonotype: Its antigen remains unknown.

Trimming took off 6 bases at V and 2 bases at J, with 14 bases between the two ends. The germline CDR1 and CDR2 sequences are MNHNS and SASEGT. This CDR3 is 15 amino acids long. Amplified TCR beta CDR3 regions came from RNA transcripts. First-round RT-PCR with HTBI primers amplified the TCR CDR3 region. TCRdb analysed the multiplex PCR reads with MiXCR anew, one entry per CDR3 protein. The table has around 340,000 distinct CDR3 sequences, around a sixth seen once. Study results and caveats: Blood samples included most of the expanded thyroid clonotypes exceeding 0.001.

Sequences were obtained from blood. The clonotype originates from a woman aged 45-60 years with Graves' hyperthyroidism. This chain joins TRBV6-1 and TRBJ2-1; D gene ambiguous. The CDR3 loop reads CASRNYRAPYNEQFF. DNA for the CDR3: TGTGCCAGCAGAAATTACAGAGCTCCCTACAATGAGCAGTTCTTC.